The present entry profiles one TCR beta chain with its context. Assay: immunoSEQ multiplex PCR; the TCRdb copy retains only in-frame clones and omits some. The sample consists of 70,000 to 85,000 clones, roughly 82% of them appearing once. This specimen belongs to a study of control samples from healthy donors and cancer patients. V lost 4 bases, J lost 3 bases, and 5 bases stayed unmatched. Germline assignment: CDR1 SGHRS and CDR2 YFSETQ. This CDR3 is 14 amino acids long. The sequenced sample was PBMCs. This sequence was found in a man in his sixties with head and neck cancer. The V call is TRBV5-1, the J call TRBJ1-2, with 8 bases fitting TRBD1. The CDR3 nucleotides are TGCGCCAGCAGCCCGGGACAGGTTGACTATGGCTACACCTTC. Protein sequence: CASSPGQVDYGYTF.